The 17 T cell receptor beta chains presented below share a single source sample, sequenced in a study of T cell changes during pregnancy in multiple sclerosis. The repertoire was sequenced with immunoSEQ multiplex PCR; TCRdb's copy has only in-frame clones and lacks some. The data show some 80,000 clones, approximately 90% seen once. The source was peripheral blood, collected in the first trimester of pregnancy. These receptors were taken from a female donor with multiple sclerosis, enrolled in a pregnancy study.

The sample holds a few counts of this clone. This chain joins TRBV30 and TRBJ1-2; perhaps TRBD1 as D (5 bases). The CDR3 totals 14 residues. The V gene lost 3 bases and the J gene lost 4 bases, with 15 bases spanning the gap. CDR1 is GTSNPN and CDR2 is SVGIG in the germline V gene (reference sequence). The CDR3 sequence: CAWRGPDRLYGYTF. DNA of the CDR3: TGTGCCTGGAGAGGGCCCGACAGACTCTATGGCTACACCTTC.

V and J are TRBV5-4 and TRBJ1-1, with 9 bases aligning to TRBD1. Germline CDR1 reads SGHNT; CDR2 reads YYREEE (reference sequence). V lost 4 bases and J lost 7; bases outside the gene matches: 5. This CDR3 has 13 amino acids. The CDR3 region is CASSLGQGYEAFF. CDR3 nucleotides: TGTGCCAGCAGCCTCGGACAGGGGTATGAAGCTTTCTTT.

This chain links TRBV5-1 with TRBJ2-7; 7 bases are a match to TRBD1. With 2 bases clipped from V and 2 bases from J, the junction kept 10 bases outside the gene matches. The CDR3 contains 16 residues. The germline V gene has CDR1 SGHRS and CDR2 YFSETQ. The CDR3 sequence: CASSLTPATGAYEQYF. CDR3 sequence (DNA): TGCGCCAGCAGCTTAACCCCCGCAACAGGGGCCTACGAGCAGTACTTC. Full variable domain (outside the CDR3, taken from reference TRBV5-1 and TRBJ2-7): KAGVTQTPRYLIKTRGQQVTLSCSPISGHRSVSWYQQTPGQGLQFLFEYFSETQRNKGNFPGRFSGRQFSNSRSEMNVSTLELGDSALYLCASSLTPATGAYEQYFGPGTRLTVT.

This clone was seen only once. This chain joins TRBV6-1 and TRBJ1-2, with 9 bases identical to TRBD1. The V gene end was trimmed by 7 bases and the J gene end by 13 bases; junction bases not matched to a gene: 13. The germline gives CDR1 MNHNS, CDR2 SASEGT. The CDR3 is 13 residues long. Here the CDR3 reads CASTVTLQGAITF. Here the CDR3 DNA reads TGTGCCAGCACCGTCACCTTACAGGGGGCGATCACCTTC.

The chain couples TRBV7-2 to TRBJ1-6; 7 positions agree with TRBD1. V gave up 4 bases and J gave up 8 bases; unmatched junction bases: 8. The V gene's germline CDR1 is SGHTA and CDR2 FQGNSA. This CDR3 comprises 15 residues. CDR3 nucleotides: TGTGCCAGCAGCTGGGGACAGACGGGGGATTCACCCCTCCACTTT. This codes for CASSWGQTGDSPLHF.

The chain uses TRBV18 and TRBJ2-7; 9 nucleotides agree with TRBD1. The CDR3 sequence is 14 residues long. The ends lost 5 bases at V and 7 bases at J; junction bases unmatched: 9. Per germline, CDR1 KGHSH and CDR2 LQKENI. The CDR3: CASSDGTGHLEQYF. As DNA, the CDR3 is TGTGCCAGCTCAGACGGGACAGGGCATCTTGAGCAGTACTTC.

V gene TRBV25-1 combines with J gene TRBJ2-1; 12 bases agree with TRBD1. In germline, CDR1 is MGHDK, CDR2 SYGVNS. Trimming removed 1 base from V and 9 bases from J; junction bases left unmatched: 4. The CDR3 has 15 amino acids. CDR3 sequence reads: CASSESGTGGGEQFF. CDR3 nucleotides: TGTGCCAGCAGTGAATCCGGGACAGGGGGCGGTGAGCAGTTCTTC.

The J gene is TRBJ2-1, the V gene TRBV5-6, with 7 nucleotides matching TRBD1. Trimming took 4 bases from V and 3 from J; bases not matched to a gene: 10. From germline, CDR1 is SGHDT and CDR2 YYEEEE. This CDR3 is built from 16 residues. In DNA, the CDR3 is TGTGCCAGCAGCGGAGACCGGGACAGCAACTACAATGAGCAGTTCTTC. It specifies CASSGDRDSNYNEQFF. Using reference TRBV5-6 and TRBJ2-1 for the parts outside the CDR3, the full variable domain is DAGVTQSPTHLIKTRGQQVTLRCSPKSGHDTVSWYQQALGQGPQFIFQYYEEEERQRGNFPDRFSGHQFPNYSSELNVNALLLGDSALYLCASSGDRDSNYNEQFFGPGTRLTVL.

The chain is built from TRBV6-1 and TRBJ2-1; possible D gene TRBD2, 5 bases. Trimming left V 7 bases short and J 8 bases short, with 15 bases between. Germline V gene sequence: CDR1 MNHNS, CDR2 SASEGT. The CDR3 totals 13 residues. CDR3 residues: CASTRDTLHEQFF. CDR3 coding DNA: TGTGCCAGCACCCGGGATACATTGCATGAGCAGTTCTTC.

This chain connects TRBV25-1 to TRBJ2-6; D not certain. CDR1 and CDR2 from the germline V gene are MGHDK and SYGVNS. The V and J ends lost 3 bases and 3 bases respectively, with 9 bases between them. CDR3 length equals 15 residues. CDR3 in amino acids: CASSESRSGANVLTF. In DNA, the CDR3 is TGTGCCAGCAGTGAGTCGCGGAGTGGGGCCAACGTCCTGACTTTC.

The chain recombines TRBV6-1 with TRBJ2-5, with TRBD2 matching 10 bases. Germline V gives CDR1 MNHNS, CDR2 SASEGT. The CDR3 is 15 residues long. Trimming removed 4 bases from V and 1 base from J; junction bases left unmatched: 3. The CDR3 DNA follows: TGTGCCAGCAGTGTAGCGGGAGGCGGCCAAGAGACCCAGTACTTC. Protein sequence: CASSVAGGGQETQYF.

The rearrangement uses TRBV13 and TRBJ1-2; 7 bases map to TRBD1. The CDR3 consists of 13 residues. Germline V lookup: CDR1 PRHDT, CDR2 FYEKMQ (reference sequence). J gave up 4 bases and V 8 bases, and 7 bases lay outside the gene matches. The CDR3 here is CASRPGQIYGYTF. Here the CDR3 DNA reads TGTGCCAGCCGTCCGGGACAGATCTATGGCTACACCTTC.

CDR3 sequence: CASSRGGSYEQYF. The CDR3 DNA follows: TGTGCCAGCTCTCGGGGGGGCTCCTACGAGCAGTACTTC. The chain carries TRBV6-5 and TRBJ2-7; the match to TRBD2 covers 8 bases. Germline V gives CDR1 MNHEY, CDR2 SVGAGI. The CDR3 has 13 residues. V trimming: 8 bases; J trimming: 0 bases; junction bases outside the gene matches: 3.

This chain connects TRBV6-1 to TRBJ2-1; 11 bases line up with TRBD2. The CDR3 is 16 residues long. The V gene end was trimmed by 4 bases and the J gene end by 2 bases; junction bases not matched to a gene: 4. Germline CDR1 is MNHNS and CDR2 is SASEGT. CDR3 coding DNA: TGTGCCAGCAGTGGAAGGGGACTAGCGGCCTACAATGAGCAGTTCTTC. The encoded protein is CASSGRGLAAYNEQFF.

The chain has TRBV10-3 and TRBJ1-2, with TRBD1 matching 7 bases. CDR1 and CDR2 (germline): ENHRY, SYGVKD. This CDR3 has 13 residues. V shed 8 bases and J 4 bases; nucleotides not matched to a gene: 7. CDR3 residues: CAIREGQSYGYTF. The CDR3 region has the DNA TGTGCCATCCGGGAGGGACAGAGCTATGGCTACACCTTC.

The chain combines TRBV10-2 with TRBJ2-1; D might be TRBD1 (5 bases). The CDR3 consists of 12 residues. CDR1 and CDR2 (germline): WSHSY, SAAADI. Trimming left V 5 bases short and J 7 bases short, with 9 bases between. Here the CDR3 DNA reads TGCGCCAGCAGTTCACAGGAAAATGAGCAGTTCTTC. This translates into CASSSQENEQFF.

The chain carries TRBV6-1 and TRBJ2-7; D is perhaps TRBD2 (7 bases). Trimming cost V 1 base and J 5 bases, with 18 bases left between them. Germline loops: CDR1 MNHNS, CDR2 SASEGT. The CDR3 consists of 16 residues. In DNA form, the CDR3 reads TGTGCCAGCAGTGAAGTGGGGGGGGGCAGGGTGGACGAGCAGTACTTC. This sequence encodes CASSEVGGGRVDEQYF.